The sequence of this T cell receptor beta chain was determined in a study of metastatic and nonmetastatic thyroid tumors (dated by TCRdb to about 2020). Regarding the research as a whole: Repertoires from peripheral blood and from tumor or nodule tissue samples of malignant and benign thyroid patients were compared.

Before undergoing thyroid surgery, none of the patients had been given any kind of treatment. Using T-cell receptor beta sequencing, the study looked back at clinical samples from patients collected from about 2011 to 2018. What the study reported, not specific to this receptor: TCR beta diversity was reported as significantly higher in malignant tumors than in benign nodules, in both blood and tumor samples.

This clone showed up many times. The specificity of this receptor is unknown. One base away there is no much larger clone; base qualities are not given. Libraries were constructed by PCR. Instrument on record: Illumina HiSeq 4000. The TCR beta-chain CDR3 region of each patient was profiled by high-throughput sequencing. As for the authors' bioinformatics: A classifier to discriminate distant-metastatic papillary thyroid cancer patients was built from CDR3 differences across clinicopathological groups. The Shannon index was used to measure repertoire diversity, and the Morisita-Horn index was used to measure how similar tumor and blood repertoires were. TCRdb took the public reads, trimmed them with fastp at Q25, ran MiXCR for clone calling and kept in-frame beta chains. The authors' filters were not applied to this entry. Present in this sample are under 95,000 clones, less than 10% of which were seen just once. The ten largest make up roughly 9% of the sample.

The CDR3 starts with the cysteine, ends with the phenylalanine, and has 14 residues. Only the CDR3 DNA is retained, 42 bases long and in frame from the first base. CDR1 SGHVS and CDR2 FNYEAQ were looked up in the germline V gene. Cut back by 5 bases and 4 bases, the V and J ends lie 14 bases apart. Sequencing was performed on blood. This sequence uses TRBV7-6 and TRBJ2-5; confidence is insufficient to name the D gene. This sequence was found in a female donor with papillary thyroid cancer or a benign thyroid nodule (not recorded which). Some clones in this sample may be carry-over from other donors' samples. The nucleotide sequence reads TGTGCCAGCAGCCCTGGGTACGTAGGAGAGACCCAGTACTTC. The encoded protein is CASSPGYVGETQYF.